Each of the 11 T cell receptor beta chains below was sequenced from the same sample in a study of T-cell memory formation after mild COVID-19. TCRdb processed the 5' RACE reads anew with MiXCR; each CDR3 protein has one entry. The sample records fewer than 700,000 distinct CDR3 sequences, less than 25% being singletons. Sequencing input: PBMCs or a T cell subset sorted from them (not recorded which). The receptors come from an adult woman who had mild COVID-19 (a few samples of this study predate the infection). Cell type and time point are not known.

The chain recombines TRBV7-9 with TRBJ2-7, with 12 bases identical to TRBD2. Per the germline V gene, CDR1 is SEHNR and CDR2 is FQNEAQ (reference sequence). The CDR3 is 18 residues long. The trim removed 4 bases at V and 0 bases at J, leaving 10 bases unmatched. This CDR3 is CASSSPTSGGQSSYEQYF. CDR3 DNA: TGTGCCAGCAGCTCACCGACTAGCGGGGGCCAGAGCTCCTACGAGCAGTACTTC.

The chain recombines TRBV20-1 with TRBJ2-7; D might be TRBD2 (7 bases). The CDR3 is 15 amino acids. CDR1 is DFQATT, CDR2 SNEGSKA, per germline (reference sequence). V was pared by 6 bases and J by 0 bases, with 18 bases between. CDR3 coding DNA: TGCAGTGCGGGGTCCGTCGGGGGGCCCTCCTACGAGCAGTACTTC. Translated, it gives CSAGSVGGPSYEQYF.

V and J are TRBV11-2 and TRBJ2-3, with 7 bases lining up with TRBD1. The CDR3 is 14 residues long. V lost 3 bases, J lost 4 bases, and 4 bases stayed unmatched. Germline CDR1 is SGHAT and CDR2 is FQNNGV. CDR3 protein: CASSFDRVADTQYF. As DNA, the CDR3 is TGTGCCAGCAGCTTTGACAGGGTGGCAGATACGCAGTATTTT.

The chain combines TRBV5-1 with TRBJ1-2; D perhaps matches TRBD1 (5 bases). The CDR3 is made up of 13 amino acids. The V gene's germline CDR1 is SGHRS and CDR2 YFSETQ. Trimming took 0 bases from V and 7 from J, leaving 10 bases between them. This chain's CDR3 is CASSLAGDGGYTF. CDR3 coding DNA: TGCGCCAGCAGCTTGGCCGGGGACGGTGGCTACACCTTC.

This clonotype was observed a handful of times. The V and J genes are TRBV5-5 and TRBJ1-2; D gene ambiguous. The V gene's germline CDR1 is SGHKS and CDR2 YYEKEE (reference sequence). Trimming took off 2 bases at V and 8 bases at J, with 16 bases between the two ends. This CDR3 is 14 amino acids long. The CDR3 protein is CASSLGRTFEGYTF. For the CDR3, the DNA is TGTGCCAGCAGCTTAGGCAGAACTTTTGAGGGCTACACCTTC.

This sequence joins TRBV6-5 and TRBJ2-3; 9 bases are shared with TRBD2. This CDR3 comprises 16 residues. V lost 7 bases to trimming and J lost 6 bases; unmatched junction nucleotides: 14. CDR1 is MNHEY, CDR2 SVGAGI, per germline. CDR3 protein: CASTRGGGGAVDTQYF. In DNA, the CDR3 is TGTGCCAGCACCCGCGGTGGCGGGGGGGCCGTGGATACGCAGTATTTT.

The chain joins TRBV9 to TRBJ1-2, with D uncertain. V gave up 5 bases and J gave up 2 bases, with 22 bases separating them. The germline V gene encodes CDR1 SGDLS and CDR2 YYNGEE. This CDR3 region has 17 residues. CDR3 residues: CASSFAQDTLTNYGYTF. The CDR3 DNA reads TGTGCCAGCAGTTTTGCCCAGGATACGTTGACCAACTATGGCTACACCTTC.

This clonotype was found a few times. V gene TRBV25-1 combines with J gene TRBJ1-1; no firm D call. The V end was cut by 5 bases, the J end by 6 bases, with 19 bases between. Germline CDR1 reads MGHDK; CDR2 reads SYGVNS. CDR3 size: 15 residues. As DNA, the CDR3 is TGTGCCAGCAGTATATTGGAGGGAATGGGCCCTGAAGCTTTCTTT. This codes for CASSILEGMGPEAFF.

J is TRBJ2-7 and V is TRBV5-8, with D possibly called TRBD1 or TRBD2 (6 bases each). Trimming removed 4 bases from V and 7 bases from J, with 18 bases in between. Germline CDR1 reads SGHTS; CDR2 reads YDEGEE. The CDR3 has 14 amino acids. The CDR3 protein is CASSGDGGRREQYF. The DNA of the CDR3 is TGTGCCAGCAGCGGGGACGGGGGCCGCAGGGAGCAGTACTTC.

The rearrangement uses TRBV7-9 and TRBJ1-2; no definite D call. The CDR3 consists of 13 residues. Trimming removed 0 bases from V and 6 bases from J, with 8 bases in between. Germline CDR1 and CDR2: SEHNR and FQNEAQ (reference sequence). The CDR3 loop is CASSLAKENGYTF. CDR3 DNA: TGTGCCAGCAGCTTAGCGAAGGAGAATGGCTACACCTTC.

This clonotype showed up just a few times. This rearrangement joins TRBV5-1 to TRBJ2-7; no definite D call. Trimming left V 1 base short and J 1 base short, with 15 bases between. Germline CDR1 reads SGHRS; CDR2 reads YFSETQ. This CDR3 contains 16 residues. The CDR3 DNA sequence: TGCGCCAGCAGCTTGTGGGCAGCCGGTGGGTCCTACGAGCAGTACTTC. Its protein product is CASSLWAAGGSYEQYF.